This TCR beta chain was captured in a study of vaccination and CD4 T cells after COVID-19. V was clipped by 6 bases and J by 5 bases, with 13 bases between them. From germline, CDR1 is SGHVS and CDR2 FQNEAQ. This CDR3 contains 13 residues. Treatment in this sample: approximately 9-day PBMC culture with coronavirus spike peptide pools or control peptides (ViraFEST assay). Peptide pools at approximately 10 ug/ml and IL-2 at about 9.6 IU/ml were added to cultures of 1.5 million to 2.5 million PBMCs per well. Scientists separated out CD4+ T cells through negative selection following 10 days in culture. Within the sample, this clonotype is medium-sized (0.01 to 0.1%). Its antigen is unidentified. Sequenced with the Oncomine TCR Beta short-read assay was DNA taken from cultured CD4+ T cells. Via MiXCR, TCRdb re-called the PCR reads, giving one row per CDR3 protein. The sample includes 20,000 to 25,000 distinct CDR3 sequences, over 35% of them seen just once.

The chain has TRBV7-8 and TRBJ2-5, with D possibly being TRBD1 (5 bases). This TCR was sampled from a human donor who received a COVID-19 vaccine. This sample comprised CD4+ T cells from blood, cultured in vitro, obtained before SARS-CoV-2 vaccination. This CDR3 reads CASSQGVRETQYF. The CDR3 DNA sequence: TGTGCCAGCAGTCAAGGGGTGCGGGAGACCCAGTACTTC.